This T cell receptor beta chain originates from a study of chemoradiotherapy in HPV16-positive cancers. At the level of the study: Candidate HPV-specific clones and shared TCR motifs came from two HPV16-positive patients. The study's findings and limits: The functional HPV-specific definition rests on just two HPV16-positive patients. In HPV16-positive patients, HPV-responsive T-cell expansion tracked better recurrence-free survival. Candidate HPV-specific clones and E7-related TCR motifs grew in tumor during treatment.

Some clones are missing from TCRdb's copy, which holds only in-frame ones; the method was immunoSEQ multiplex PCR. The sample lists 5,500 to 7,500 clones, around 83% occurring once. A word on this clone: Its target is unknown.

The CDR3 spans 19 residues. Germline CDR1 reads SGHTA; CDR2 reads FQGNSA. After removal of 1 base from V and 7 bases from J, the junction contained 12 bases not matched to a gene. The TCR sequence derives from a human donor with HPV-associated anogenital cancer. Sequenced material: tumor tissue, taken from a patient who underwent chemoradiotherapy. The V and J genes are TRBV7-2 and TRBJ2-2, with 13 bases aligning to TRBD2. CDR3: CASSLGLAGGPYGGGELFF. The CDR3 nucleotides are TGTGCCAGCAGCTTAGGACTAGCGGGAGGCCCCTATGGAGGCGGGGAGCTGTTTTTT.